This T cell receptor beta chain stems from a study of PD-L1 blockade in urothelial cancer. Sequenced by immunoSEQ multiplex PCR; TCRdb stores in-frame clones only, minus some. In the table there are approximately 18,000 clones, approximately 83% of which are singletons. This clone was counted between two and nine times. Time point indicated: peripheral blood 6 weeks after treatment start. This TCR was sampled from a man in his fifties or sixties with urothelial cancer. The sequencing here drew on PBMCs, taken around atezolizumab (anti-PD-L1) treatment.

CDR3 sequence: CASSEELAGVETQYF. The CDR3 DNA follows: TGTGCCAGCAGTGAAGAACTAGCGGGGGTTGAGACCCAGTACTTC. This chain joins TRBV6-1 and TRBJ2-5, with TRBD2 matching over 11 bases. The CDR3 runs 15 residues. Trimming at V came to 1 base and at J to 5 bases, leaving 3 bases not matched to a gene. The germline CDR1 and CDR2 sequences are MNHNS and SASEGT.